This TCR beta chain is drawn from a study of regulatory T cells in long-lasting Graves disease. V lost 5 bases and J 2 bases, leaving 10 bases between the germline ends. Germline V gene data show CDR1 as ENHRY and CDR2 as SYGVKD. CDR3 size: 13 residues. This clonotype occurred many times. Its specificity is not known. Findings of the study overall: Under persistent disease, TRBV28, TRBJ1-2 and TRBJ2-5 were used preferentially.

Assembly of TCR beta libraries relied on iRepertoire HTBI primers together with Arm-PCR of CDR3 regions. One entry per CDR3 protein results from TCRdb running MiXCR on the multiplex PCR reads. The sample consists of 350,000 to 400,000 distinct CDR3 sequences, around 15% of them appearing once. Time point: newly diagnosed GD, antithyroid drugs for less than 3 months. Extracted PBMC RNA gave rise to the TCR library. Sequenced here: peripheral blood mononuclear cells (PBMCs), sampled at new diagnosis, from a patient treated with antithyroid drugs. This clonotype was obtained from a female donor with Graves disease. The V gene is TRBV10-3, the J gene TRBJ2-7; D call uncertain. DNA of the CDR3: TGTGCCATCAGTTACGATACAACCTACGAGCAGTACTTC. It is translated as CAISYDTTYEQYF.